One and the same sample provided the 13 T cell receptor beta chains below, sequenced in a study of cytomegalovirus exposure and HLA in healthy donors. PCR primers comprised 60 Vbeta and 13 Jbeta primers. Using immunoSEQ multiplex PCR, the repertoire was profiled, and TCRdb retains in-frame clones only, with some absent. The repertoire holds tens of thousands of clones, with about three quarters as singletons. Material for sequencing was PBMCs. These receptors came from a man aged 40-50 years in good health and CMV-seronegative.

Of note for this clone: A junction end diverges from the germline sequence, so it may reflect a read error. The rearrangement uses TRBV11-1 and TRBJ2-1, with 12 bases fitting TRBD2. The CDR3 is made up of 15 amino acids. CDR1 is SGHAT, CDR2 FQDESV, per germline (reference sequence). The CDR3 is CASSLAGGTYNEQFF. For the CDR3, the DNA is TGTGCCAGCAGCCTAGCGGGAGGGACCTACAATGAGCAGTTCTTC.

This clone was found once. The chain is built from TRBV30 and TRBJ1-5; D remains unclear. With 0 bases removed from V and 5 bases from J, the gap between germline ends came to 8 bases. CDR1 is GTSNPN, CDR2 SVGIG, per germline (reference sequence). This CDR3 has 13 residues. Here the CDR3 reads CAWSVGEYQPQHF. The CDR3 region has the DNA TGTGCCTGGAGTGTTGGGGAGTATCAGCCCCAGCATTTT.

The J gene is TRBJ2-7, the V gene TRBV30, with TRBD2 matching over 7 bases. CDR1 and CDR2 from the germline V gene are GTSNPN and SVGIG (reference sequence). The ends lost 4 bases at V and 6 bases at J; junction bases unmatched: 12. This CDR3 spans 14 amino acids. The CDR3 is CAWTTSGASAEQYF. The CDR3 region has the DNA TGTGCCTGGACCACAAGCGGGGCCTCGGCCGAGCAGTACTTC.

CDR3 sequence: CASSPASGFSTDTQYF. The CDR3 DNA reads as TGTGCCAGCAGTCCAGCCAGCGGCTTTAGCACAGATACGCAGTATTTT. J is TRBJ2-3 and V is TRBV7-2; TRBD2 might be the D (5 bases). V was clipped by 6 bases and J by 0 bases, with 16 bases between them. This CDR3 spans 16 amino acids. Germline CDR1 reads SGHTA; CDR2 reads FQGNSA.

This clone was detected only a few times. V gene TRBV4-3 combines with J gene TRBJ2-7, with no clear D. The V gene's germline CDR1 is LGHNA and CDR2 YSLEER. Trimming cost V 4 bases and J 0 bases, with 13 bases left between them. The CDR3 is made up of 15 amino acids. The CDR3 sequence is CASSPNVGVSYEQYF. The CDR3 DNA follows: TGCGCCAGCAGCCCAAACGTCGGTGTCTCCTACGAGCAGTACTTC.

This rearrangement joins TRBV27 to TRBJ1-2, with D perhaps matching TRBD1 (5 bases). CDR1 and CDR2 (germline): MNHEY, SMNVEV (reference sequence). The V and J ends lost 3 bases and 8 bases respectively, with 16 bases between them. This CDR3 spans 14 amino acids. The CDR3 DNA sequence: TGTGCCAGCAGTTTTTCAACGGGACTGGAGGGCTACACCTTC. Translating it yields CASSFSTGLEGYTF.

DNA for the CDR3: TGTGCCAGCAGTTCACCGGGCGAGCAGTACTTC. Translating gives CASSSPGEQYF. The chain employs TRBV27 and TRBJ2-7; D is ambiguous. This CDR3 is 11 amino acids long. Germline assignment: CDR1 MNHEY and CDR2 SMNVEV (reference sequence). V lost 4 bases to trimming and J lost 6 bases, with 7 bases between them.

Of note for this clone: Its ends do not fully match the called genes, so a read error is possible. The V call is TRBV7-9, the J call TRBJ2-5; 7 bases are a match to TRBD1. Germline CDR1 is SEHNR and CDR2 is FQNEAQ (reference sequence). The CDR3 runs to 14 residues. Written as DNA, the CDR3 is TGTGCCAGCAGCTTTACAGGGGTTCAAGCGACCCAGTACTTC. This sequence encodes CASSFTGVQATQYF. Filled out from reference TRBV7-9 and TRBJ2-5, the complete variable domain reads DTGVSQNPRHKITKRGQNVTFRCDPISEHNRLYWYRQTLGQGPEFLTYFQNEAQLEKSRLLSDRFSAERPKGSFSTLEIQRTEQGDSAMYLCASSFTGVQATQYFGPGTRLLVL.

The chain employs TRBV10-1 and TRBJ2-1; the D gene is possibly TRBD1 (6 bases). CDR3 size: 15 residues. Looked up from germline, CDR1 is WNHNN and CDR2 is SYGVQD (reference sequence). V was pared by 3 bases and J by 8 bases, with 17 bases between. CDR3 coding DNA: TGCGCCAGCAGTGACCAGGGGCGGGCCCTCGATGAGCAGTTCTTC. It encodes CASSDQGRALDEQFF.

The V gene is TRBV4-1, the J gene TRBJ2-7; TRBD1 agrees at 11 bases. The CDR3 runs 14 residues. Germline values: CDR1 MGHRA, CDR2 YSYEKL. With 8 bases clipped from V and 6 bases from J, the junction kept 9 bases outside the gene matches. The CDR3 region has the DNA TGCGCCAGCCAGCCGAAGGGACAGGGGGGCGAGCAGTACTTC. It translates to CASQPKGQGGEQYF.

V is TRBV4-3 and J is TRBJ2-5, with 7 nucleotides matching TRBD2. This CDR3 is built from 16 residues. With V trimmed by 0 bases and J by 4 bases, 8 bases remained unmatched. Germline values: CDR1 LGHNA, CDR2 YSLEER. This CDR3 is CASSQESGAVGETQYF. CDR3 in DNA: TGCGCCAGCAGCCAAGAAAGCGGGGCCGTTGGAGAGACCCAGTACTTC.

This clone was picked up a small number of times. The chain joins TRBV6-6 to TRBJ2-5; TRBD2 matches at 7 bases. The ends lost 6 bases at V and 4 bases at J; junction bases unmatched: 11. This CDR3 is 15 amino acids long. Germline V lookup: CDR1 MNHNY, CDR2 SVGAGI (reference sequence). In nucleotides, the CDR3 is TGTGCCAGCAGGCTCTTAAGCGGGATTGGAGAGACCCAGTACTTC. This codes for CASRLLSGIGETQYF.

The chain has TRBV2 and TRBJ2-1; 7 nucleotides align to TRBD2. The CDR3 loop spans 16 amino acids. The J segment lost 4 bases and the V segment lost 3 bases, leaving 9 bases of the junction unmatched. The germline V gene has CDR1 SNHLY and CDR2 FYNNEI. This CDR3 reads CASSDRASGLYNEQFF. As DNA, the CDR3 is TGTGCCAGCAGTGATCGTGCTAGCGGTTTGTACAATGAGCAGTTCTTC.